A selection of T cell receptor beta chains follows, all from one sample in a study of graft-versus-host responses after intestinal transplantation. The method was immunoSEQ multiplex PCR; TCRdb's version includes in-frame clones alone and lacks a portion of them. The sample has 90,000 to 120,000 clones, roughly 84% seen once; the top ten hold about 0.9%. Their cognate antigens are unknown. The sample in question was unstimulated CD4+ T cells sorted from spleen or lymph node cells, obtained before intestinal transplant. These receptors were obtained from a human donor who received an intestinal transplant. CDR3s leave out the opening cysteine and the closing phenylalanine or tryptophan. Fields, in order: J gene, D gene, V gene, CDR3 protein. The D gene is left open where the match is weak.

j_call: TRBJ2-5; d_call: TRBD1; v_call: TRBV6-5; cdr3_aa: ASSYSGTAYQETQY
j_call: TRBJ2-1; d_call: TRBD2; v_call: TRBV19; cdr3_aa: ASTDPGLAGLHEQF
j_call: TRBJ2-5; d_call: TRBD1; v_call: TRBV5-1; cdr3_aa: ASSLGGPQETQY
j_call: TRBJ1-6; d_call: TRBD1; v_call: TRBV2; cdr3_aa: ASSEGRGVSPLH
j_call: TRBJ2-5; d_call: .; v_call: TRBV11-1; cdr3_aa: ASKGQETQY
j_call: TRBJ2-2; d_call: .; v_call: TRBV19; cdr3_aa: ASSIYLSGTGELF
j_call: TRBJ2-3; d_call: .; v_call: TRBV30; cdr3_aa: AWSVKSRPTNTDTQY
j_call: TRBJ2-3; d_call: .; v_call: TRBV11-2; cdr3_aa: ASSLMQATDTQY
j_call: TRBJ2-6; d_call: TRBD1; v_call: TRBV9; cdr3_aa: ASSQTGSLSGANVLT
j_call: TRBJ2-7; d_call: .; v_call: TRBV28; cdr3_aa: ASSLSAQGFHEQY
j_call: TRBJ2-1; d_call: .; v_call: TRBV10-3; cdr3_aa: AISEQGRGRNEQF
j_call: TRBJ2-5; d_call: TRBD1; v_call: TRBV5-4; cdr3_aa: ASSLEGQGETQY
j_call: TRBJ2-1; d_call: TRBD2; v_call: TRBV5-1; cdr3_aa: ASSPDPGTSGRASYNEQF
j_call: TRBJ1-4; d_call: .; v_call: TRBV5-5; cdr3_aa: ASSLGGTNEKLF
j_call: TRBJ2-1; d_call: .; v_call: TRBV6-6; cdr3_aa: ASSYDGTYNEQF
j_call: TRBJ2-1; d_call: .; v_call: TRBV7-9; cdr3_aa: ASSRTGRGDEQF
j_call: TRBJ2-7; d_call: TRBD2; v_call: TRBV14; cdr3_aa: ASSRRISGTRDYEQY
j_call: TRBJ2-3; d_call: TRBD2; v_call: TRBV4-1; cdr3_aa: TSSRRSGGTSTDTQY
j_call: TRBJ1-1; d_call: TRBD1; v_call: TRBV5-1; cdr3_aa: ASSLGQGATEAF
j_call: TRBJ2-7; d_call: TRBD2; v_call: TRBV6-5; cdr3_aa: ASSATLGRGYEQY
j_call: TRBJ1-6; d_call: .; v_call: TRBV21-1; cdr3_aa: ASSTPLQGSTLH
j_call: TRBJ2-7; d_call: .; v_call: TRBV4-1; cdr3_aa: ASSQVWGTQYEQY
j_call: TRBJ1-4; d_call: .; v_call: TRBV7-9; cdr3_aa: ASSSGQTNEKLF
j_call: TRBJ2-7; d_call: .; v_call: TRBV15; cdr3_aa: ATSRVGKNYEQY
j_call: TRBJ1-5; d_call: .; v_call: TRBV6-1; cdr3_aa: ASSGGSSNSNQPQH
j_call: TRBJ2-6; d_call: .; v_call: TRBV7-9; cdr3_aa: ASPEGSGANVLT
j_call: TRBJ2-2; d_call: .; v_call: TRBV28; cdr3_aa: ASSLFETPSTGELF
j_call: TRBJ2-2; d_call: .; v_call: TRBV5-5; cdr3_aa: ASSLRGGANTGELF
j_call: TRBJ2-7; d_call: TRBD1; v_call: TRBV12-5; cdr3_aa: ASGLSGTGSYEQY
j_call: TRBJ2-1; d_call: .; v_call: TRBV19; cdr3_aa: ASRGLIENSYNEQF
j_call: TRBJ1-4; d_call: .; v_call: TRBV30; cdr3_aa: AWRPRLGEKLF
j_call: TRBJ2-7; d_call: .; v_call: TRBV7-6; cdr3_aa: ASSLRSGQEQY
j_call: TRBJ1-1; d_call: .; v_call: TRBV7-9; cdr3_aa: ASSFLHSNTEAF
j_call: TRBJ2-5; d_call: TRBD2; v_call: TRBV18; cdr3_aa: ASSRLLAGEETQY
j_call: TRBJ1-6; d_call: .; v_call: TRBV6-5; cdr3_aa: ASRTGRSYNSPLH
j_call: TRBJ1-5; d_call: .; v_call: TRBV2; cdr3_aa: ASTGADSNQPQH
j_call: TRBJ1-1; d_call: .; v_call: TRBV5-1; cdr3_aa: ASAGTLNTEAF
j_call: TRBJ1-5; d_call: .; v_call: TRBV7-6; cdr3_aa: ASSLIVGPDQPQH
j_call: TRBJ1-6; d_call: .; v_call: TRBV6-6; cdr3_aa: ASSYGQDNSPLH
j_call: TRBJ2-7; d_call: .; v_call: TRBV10-3; cdr3_aa: AISGRGGTAYEQY
j_call: TRBJ2-1; d_call: .; v_call: TRBV5-4; cdr3_aa: ASSSSLAALSYNEQF
j_call: TRBJ2-7; d_call: TRBD2; v_call: TRBV11-2; cdr3_aa: ASNGGGSNEQY
j_call: TRBJ2-7; d_call: TRBD1; v_call: TRBV11-2; cdr3_aa: ASSWDRGHEQY
j_call: TRBJ2-3; d_call: TRBD2; v_call: TRBV28; cdr3_aa: ASSLSRGGDTQY
j_call: TRBJ2-7; d_call: TRBD1; v_call: TRBV6-5; cdr3_aa: ASSQGTAYEQY
j_call: TRBJ1-6; d_call: .; v_call: TRBV5-4; cdr3_aa: ASSPSPTTNNSPLH
j_call: TRBJ2-1; d_call: TRBD2; v_call: TRBV7-9; cdr3_aa: ASSLETSGRYEQF
j_call: TRBJ2-3; d_call: TRBD2; v_call: TRBV7-6; cdr3_aa: ASSPVASGLTDTQY
j_call: TRBJ2-7; d_call: TRBD1; v_call: TRBV28; cdr3_aa: ASSLGQGGYEQY
j_call: TRBJ2-1; d_call: .; v_call: TRBV15; cdr3_aa: ATSPYSDEQF